This T cell receptor (beta chain) was recovered during a study of blood T cell repertoires in COVID-19. Per the study methods: How many nucleated cells were present was estimated from reference gene primer amplification. Profiled with immunoSEQ multiplex PCR; TCRdb holds only in-frame clones, not every one. Clone size and the V and J calls come from that table; the DNA yielded D and trimming. The repertoire includes about 230,000 clones, 75% to 85% of them detected once, and less than 8% sits in the top ten. Germline CDR1 and CDR2: KGHDR and SFDVKD. V shed 9 bases and J shed 1 base, with 9 bases lying between them. This CDR3 region has 12 residues.

The sample consisted of peripheral blood. The sequence came from a woman in her forties or fifties with acute or convalescent COVID-19. The V call is TRBV24-1, the J call TRBJ2-7, with D maybe TRBD1 (5 bases). Here the CDR3 DNA reads TGTGCCACCCTACAGGTTTCCTACGAGCAGTACTTC. This encodes CATLQVSYEQYF.